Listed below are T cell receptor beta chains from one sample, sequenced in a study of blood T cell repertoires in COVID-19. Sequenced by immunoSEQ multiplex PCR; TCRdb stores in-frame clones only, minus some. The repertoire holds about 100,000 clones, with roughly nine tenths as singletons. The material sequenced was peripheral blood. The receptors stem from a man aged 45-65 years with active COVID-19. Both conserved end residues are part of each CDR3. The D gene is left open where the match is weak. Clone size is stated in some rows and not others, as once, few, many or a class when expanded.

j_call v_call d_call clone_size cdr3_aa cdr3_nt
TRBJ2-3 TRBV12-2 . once CASRSPSGSGITDTQYF TGTGCAAGTCGCTCCCCATCTGGTAGCGGAATAACAGATACGCAGTATTTT
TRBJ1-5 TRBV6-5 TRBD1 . CAGAQGSGHQPQHF TGTGCCGGAGCACAGGGGAGCGGACATCAGCCCCAGCATTTT
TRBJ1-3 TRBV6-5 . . CASSYSDSSSGNTIYF TGTGCCAGCAGCTACTCCGACAGCAGCTCTGGAAACACCATATATTTT
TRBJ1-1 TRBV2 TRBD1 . CASSVEDRVAAFF TGTGCCAGCAGTGTAGAGGACAGGGTAGCGGCTTTCTTT
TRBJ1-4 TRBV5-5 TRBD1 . CASSLSGTGQWQELFF TGTGCCAGCAGCTTATCCGGGACAGGGCAATGGCAGGAACTGTTTTTT
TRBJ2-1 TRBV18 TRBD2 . CASSPPMSGGANEQFF TGTGCCAGCTCACCACCGATGAGCGGGGGGGCAAATGAGCAGTTCTTC
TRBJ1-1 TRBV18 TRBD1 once CASSLRTGDTEAFF TGTGCCAGCTCACTTCGGACAGGGGACACTGAAGCTTTCTTT
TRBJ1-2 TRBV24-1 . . CATSAVSGYTF TGTGCCACCAGTGCCGTCTCTGGCTACACCTTC
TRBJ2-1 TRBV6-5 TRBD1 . CASSRDRGPGNEQFF TGTGCCAGCAGTAGGGACAGGGGGCCGGGGAATGAGCAGTTCTTC
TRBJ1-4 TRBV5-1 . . CASSWQANEKLFF TGCGCCAGCAGTTGGCAGGCTAATGAAAAACTGTTTTTT
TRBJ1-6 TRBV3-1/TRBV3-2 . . CASGLTGYNSPLHF TGTGCCAGCGGCCTTACAGGCTATAATTCACCCCTCCACTTT
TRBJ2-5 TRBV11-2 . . CASSLVAGRSQETQYF TGTGCCAGCAGCTTAGTTGCTGGCAGATCACAAGAGACCCAGTACTTC
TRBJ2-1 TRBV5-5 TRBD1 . CASSSGTGAYNEQFF TGTGCCAGCAGCTCCGGGACAGGGGCATACAATGAGCAGTTCTTC
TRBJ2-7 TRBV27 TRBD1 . CASRLKGVGQGLEQYF TGTGCCAGCAGGCTTAAGGGGGTGGGACAGGGTCTCGAGCAGTACTTC
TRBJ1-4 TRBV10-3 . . CAIRGTTNEKLFF TGTGCCATCAGGGGGACTACTAATGAAAAACTGTTTTTT
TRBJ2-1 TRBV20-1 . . CSARRNEQFF TGCAGTGCTAGGCGGAATGAGCAGTTCTTC
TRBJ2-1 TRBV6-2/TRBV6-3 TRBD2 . CASSYGLAGADEQFF TGTGCCAGCAGTTACGGACTAGCGGGAGCCGATGAGCAGTTCTTC
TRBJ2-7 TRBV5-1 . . CASSWSGDRAGEQYF TGCGCCAGCAGCTGGAGTGGCGACCGGGCAGGGGAGCAGTACTTC
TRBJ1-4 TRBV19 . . CASTQHSGEEKLFF TGTGCCAGTACCCAGCACTCAGGGGAGGAAAAACTGTTTTTT
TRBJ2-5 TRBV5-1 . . CASSLAFQAQETQYF TGCGCCAGCAGCTTGGCCTTTCAAGCGCAAGAGACCCAGTACTTC
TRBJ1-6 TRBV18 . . CASSPSDSKSPLHF TGTGCCAGCTCACCATCGGACAGCAAATCACCCCTCCACTTT
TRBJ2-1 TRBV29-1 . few CSVEIQEQFF TGCAGCGTTGAAATACAGGAGCAGTTCTTC
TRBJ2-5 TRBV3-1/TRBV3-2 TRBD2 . CASSRGSSLAGGKETQYF TGTGCCAGCAGTCGGGGTTCCTCCTTAGCGGGGGGCAAAGAGACCCAGTACTTC
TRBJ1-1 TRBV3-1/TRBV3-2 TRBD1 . CASRQGLGQGRTEAFF TGTGCCAGCAGACAAGGCCTGGGACAGGGGAGAACTGAAGCTTTCTTT
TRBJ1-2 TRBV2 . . CASRPRVLGGYTF TGTGCCAGCAGACCCAGGGTATTGGGCGGCTACACCTTC
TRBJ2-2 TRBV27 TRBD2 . CASSLFASGPTGELFF TGTGCCAGCAGTTTATTCGCTAGCGGGCCAACCGGGGAGCTGTTTTTT
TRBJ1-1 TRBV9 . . CASSVVGRSNTEAFF TGTGCCAGCAGCGTAGTCGGCAGGTCGAACACTGAAGCTTTCTTT
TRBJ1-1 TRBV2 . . CASSTDTGAFF TGTGCCAGCAGCACTGACACGGGGGCTTTCTTT
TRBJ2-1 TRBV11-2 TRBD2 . CASSYLAGRYNEQFF TGTGCCAGCAGCTACCTAGCGGGGAGATACAATGAGCAGTTCTTC
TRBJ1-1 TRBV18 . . CASSPGVLGRGTEAFF TGTGCCAGCTCACCAGGGGTTCTTGGCAGGGGCACTGAAGCTTTCTTT
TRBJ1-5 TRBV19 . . CASSQRTDSNQPQHF TGTGCCAGTAGCCAGCGGACAGATAGCAATCAGCCCCAGCATTTT